This T cell receptor (beta chain) comes out of a study of Graves' ophthalmopathy and Graves' hyperthyroidism. With V trimmed by 6 bases and J by 3 bases, 6 bases remained unmatched. Germline V gives CDR1 ENHRY, CDR2 SYGVKD. This CDR3 spans 14 amino acids. RNA transcripts served as template for amplifying TCR beta CDR3 sequences. A first-round RT-PCR used HTBI primers, followed by a second-round multiplex PCR. TCRdb re-called the multiplex PCR reads through MiXCR, storing one row per CDR3 protein. This sample carries approximately 1.2 million distinct CDR3 sequences, about two fifths of them seen once, and the ten largest clones take around 10%. In this cohort, patients with other autoimmune diseases, uncontrolled infections, pregnancy or lactation were excluded. The table lists this clonotype with many counts.

The TCR originated in an adult man with Graves' hyperthyroidism. Material for sequencing was peripheral blood or thyroid tissue (not recorded which). The rearrangement joins TRBV10-3 to TRBJ2-5; TRBD1 agrees at 8 bases. CDR3 coding DNA: TGTGCCATCAGCGAGCCGGGACAGGAAGAGACCCAGTACTTC. This gives the protein CAISEPGQEETQYF.